The 20 T cell receptor beta chains given below trace back to one sample, sequenced in a study of shared clonotypes between healthy human individuals. Libraries were prepared by immunoSEQ multiplex PCR; TCRdb keeps only in-frame clonotypes and omits some of them. The sample has 1.6 million or so clones, approximately 98.5% seen once. The sequencing input was naive CD4+ T cells sorted from blood. Indicated subset: CD45RA+ positively selected. These receptors all come from a man between 25 and 39 years old in good health.

The V and J genes are TRBV7-3 and TRBJ2-1, with TRBD1 matching over 9 bases. V lost 5 bases and J lost 5; bases outside the gene matches: 7. This CDR3 comprises 15 residues. CDR1 and CDR2 (germline): SGHTA, FQGTGA. Here the CDR3 reads CASSTQGAYHNEQFF. The CDR3 DNA reads TGTGCCAGCAGCACACAGGGGGCCTATCACAATGAGCAGTTCTTC.

The gene calls are TRBV15 and TRBJ2-1; 8 nucleotides align to TRBD2. CDR1 LNHNV and CDR2 YYDKDF come from the germline V gene (reference sequence). Germline trimming cut 0 bases from V and 6 bases from J; bases unmatched to any gene: 4. The CDR3 loop spans 15 amino acids. CDR3 sequence: CATSRERTSFNEQFF. Here the CDR3 DNA reads TGTGCCACCAGCAGAGAAAGGACTAGCTTCAATGAGCAGTTCTTC.

The V and J genes are TRBV15 and TRBJ2-4; 7 bases are shared with TRBD1. Trimming at V came to 5 bases and at J to 15 bases, leaving 13 bases not matched to a gene. Germline V lookup: CDR1 LNHNV, CDR2 YYDKDF (reference sequence). The CDR3 spans 13 residues. In DNA, the CDR3 is TGTGCCACCAGCCCCCGTATCGACAGGGTTGCGTACTTC. Its translation is CATSPRIDRVAYF.

V is TRBV5-1 and J is TRBJ2-5, with 11 bases matching TRBD1. V was pared by 4 bases and J by 4 bases, with 9 bases of the junction left unmatched. Germline loops: CDR1 SGHRS, CDR2 YFSETQ. There are 16 residues in the CDR3. The CDR3 is CASSPETGTGGETQYF. The CDR3 DNA reads as TGCGCCAGCAGCCCGGAAACCGGGACAGGGGGAGAGACCCAGTACTTC.

The V gene is TRBV13, the J gene TRBJ2-3; 13 positions agree with TRBD2. The CDR3 length is 16 residues. Germline loops: CDR1 PRHDT, CDR2 FYEKMQ (reference sequence). J gave up 6 bases and V 1 base, and 4 bases lay outside the gene matches. CDR3 sequence (DNA): TGTGCCAGCAGCTTAGTAACTAGCGGGAGGGTGGATACGCAGTATTTT. Translation gives CASSLVTSGRVDTQYF.

This chain joins TRBV13 and TRBJ2-2, with D tentatively TRBD2 (5 bases). Trimming took 5 bases from V and 1 from J, leaving 11 bases between them. Germline lookup yields CDR1 PRHDT and CDR2 FYEKMQ (reference sequence). CDR3 length: 15 amino acids. In nucleotides, the CDR3 is TGTGCCAGCAGCCCTCGAGCGGTGAACACCGGGGAGCTGTTTTTT. Its protein product is CASSPRAVNTGELFF.

The chain combines TRBV5-1 with TRBJ2-3; maybe TRBD2 (6 bases). V was shortened by 4 bases and J by 2 bases, with 29 bases between the two germline ends. The germline gives CDR1 SGHRS, CDR2 YFSETQ. This CDR3 has 20 residues. The CDR3 protein is CASSRRPAALAGPFTDTQYF. Written as DNA, the CDR3 is TGCGCCAGCAGCCGTCGTCCAGCCGCCCTGGCGGGGCCTTTCACAGATACGCAGTATTTT. Based on the CDR3 plus reference TRBV5-1 and TRBJ2-3, the full variable domain is KAGVTQTPRYLIKTRGQQVTLSCSPISGHRSVSWYQQTPGQGLQFLFEYFSETQRNKGNFPGRFSGRQFSNSRSEMNVSTLELGDSALYLCASSRRPAALAGPFTDTQYFGPGTRLTVL.

Worth noting for this clone: The same CDR3 arises from other DNA sequences in this sample as well. The rearrangement links TRBV29-1 to TRBJ2-1; tentative D call: TRBD2 (7 bases). Trimming left V 6 bases short and J 8 bases short, with 8 bases between. Germline-derived CDR1 and CDR2 are SQVTM and ANQGSEA. The CDR3 loop spans 10 amino acids. CDR3 nucleotide sequence: TGCAGCGTGGGGGGGCATGAGCAGTTCTTC. Its translation: CSVGGHEQFF.

V is TRBV5-1 and J is TRBJ2-1, with D tentatively TRBD1 (8 bases). Germline loops: CDR1 SGHRS, CDR2 YFSETQ. The CDR3 has 15 residues. The V end lost 2 bases, the J end lost 9 bases, and 18 bases lay between the germline ends. The CDR3: CASSLTGGVTIEQFF. The CDR3 DNA reads as TGCGCCAGCAGCTTAACAGGGGGGGTGACCATTGAGCAGTTCTTC.

The chain combines TRBV6-1 with TRBJ2-3; TRBD1 might be the D (5 bases). Per the germline V gene, CDR1 is MNHNS and CDR2 is SASEGT. The V end was cut by 8 bases, the J end by 5 bases, with 11 bases between. This CDR3 is built from 12 residues. The CDR3 spells CASAQALDTQYF. In DNA form, the CDR3 reads TGTGCCAGCGCACAGGCCTTAGATACGCAGTATTTT.

The chain is built from TRBV6-5 and TRBJ2-7, with D perhaps TRBD1 (5 bases). The CDR3 runs 15 residues. V was clipped by 8 bases and J by 2 bases, with 19 bases between them. Germline lookup yields CDR1 MNHEY and CDR2 SVGAGI. DNA of the CDR3: TGTGCCAGCTCTGGTGGGGCGGCTAAAGCCTACGAGCAGTACTTC. It encodes CASSGGAAKAYEQYF.

The DNA of the CDR3 is TGTGCCACCAGCAGAGAAATGTTGGGAGACTACAATGAGCAGTTCTTC. Translated: CATSREMLGDYNEQFF. The genes are TRBV15 and TRBJ2-1; maybe TRBD2 (5 bases). Germline CDR1 and CDR2: LNHNV and YYDKDF (reference sequence). V was shortened by 0 bases and J by 3 bases, with 12 bases between the two germline ends. The CDR3 has 16 amino acids.

The gene calls are TRBV7-9 and TRBJ2-3, with 7 bases identical to TRBD1. This CDR3 has 18 residues. Germline values: CDR1 SEHNR, CDR2 FQNEAQ (reference sequence). The junction had 10 bases not matched to a gene; V was cut back by 1 base and J by 0 bases. The CDR3: CASSLGPSVTGSTDTQYF. The CDR3 nucleotides read TGTGCCAGCAGCTTAGGCCCTTCGGTGACAGGGAGCACAGATACGCAGTATTTT.

The chain combines TRBV11-3 with TRBJ2-7; D could derive from TRBD1 or TRBD2 (5 bases each). Trimming shortened V by 1 base and J by 6 bases, and 13 bases separated the two germline ends. This CDR3 is built from 14 residues. From germline, CDR1 is SGHNT and CDR2 YENEEA. The CDR3, as DNA: TGTGCCAGCAGCTTAGGTGATATCGGGGCCGAGCAGTACTTC. Its protein is CASSLGDIGAEQYF.

This chain connects TRBV5-8 to TRBJ2-2; 13 bases map to TRBD2. Germline V gene lookup returns CDR1 SGHTS and CDR2 YDEGEE. After removal of 7 bases from V and 5 bases from J, the junction contained 5 bases not matched to a gene. The CDR3 has 15 amino acids. The CDR3 DNA is TGTGCCAGCGGACTAGCGGGAGTACGGACCGGGGAGCTGTTTTTT. Translation gives CASGLAGVRTGELFF.

The CDR3 nucleotides read TGTGCCAGCATCGAAGTAAGGGGGCTTCGAGGCTACACCTTC. Its translation is CASIEVRGLRGYTF. V is TRBV28 and J is TRBJ1-2, with 7 bases lining up with TRBD1. Germline V gene lookup returns CDR1 MDHEN and CDR2 SYDVKM. The J segment lost 8 bases and the V segment lost 7 bases, leaving 13 bases of the junction unmatched. The CDR3 contains 14 residues.

The chain employs TRBV6-1 and TRBJ2-1; 9 bases align to TRBD2. Germline CDR1 is MNHNS and CDR2 is SASEGT. Trimming at V came to 1 base and at J to 5 bases, leaving 9 bases not matched to a gene. The CDR3 loop spans 17 amino acids. The CDR3 nucleotides are TGTGCCAGCAGTGAAGGATTAGCGGGAGCCTTTGACAATGAGCAGTTCTTC. Its translation: CASSEGLAGAFDNEQFF.

The gene calls are TRBV6-1 and TRBJ2-5, with TRBD1 matching over 12 bases. Germline V gives CDR1 MNHNS, CDR2 SASEGT. Trimming at V came to 10 bases and at J to 6 bases, leaving 6 bases not matched to a gene. This CDR3 comprises 13 residues. DNA for the CDR3: TGTGCCACCGGGACAGGGGGCTACCAGACCCAGTACTTC. Translating gives CATGTGGYQTQYF.

This clone appeared a few times. V usage is TRBV7-2 and J usage is TRBJ2-7; D remains unclear. Germline V gene lookup returns CDR1 SGHTA and CDR2 FQGNSA. The CDR3 is made up of 12 amino acids. V was cut by 2 bases and J by 4 bases, with 6 bases left in between. CDR3 protein: CASSLLLYEQYF. In DNA form, the CDR3 reads TGTGCCAGCAGCTTATTGCTGTACGAGCAGTACTTC.

This sequence joins TRBV5-1 and TRBJ2-3, with 10 nucleotides matching TRBD2. The CDR3 contains 15 residues. V dropped 3 bases and J dropped 3; count of bases not matched to a gene: 4. Germline CDR1 and CDR2: SGHRS and YFSETQ. As DNA, the CDR3 is TGCGCCAGCAGCTCTAGCGGGAGTGGGACAGATACGCAGTATTTT. The encoded protein is CASSSSGSGTDTQYF.